This passage covers 21 T cell receptor beta chains from one sample sequenced in a study of cytomegalovirus exposure and HLA in healthy donors. Profiling relied on immunoSEQ multiplex PCR, and the TCRdb table lists in-frame clones only, not all of them. The sample consists of around 300,000 clones, 80% to 90% of them appearing once. Source material: PBMCs. These receptors all come from a young woman in good health and CMV-seronegative.

CDR3 sequence: CASSSRWGDEQYF. The CDR3 DNA reads TGTGCCAGCAGTTCGAGATGGGGGGACGAGCAGTACTTC. The gene calls are TRBV7-6 and TRBJ2-7; possible D gene TRBD2, 6 bases. Between the trimmed V and J ends, which lost 6 bases and 5 bases, there was a span of 14 bases. The CDR3 length is 13 residues. CDR1 is SGHVS, CDR2 FNYEAQ, per germline.

This clone was recorded once. Distinct nucleotide sequences in the sample also encode this CDR3. The chain recombines TRBV18 with TRBJ2-7; D is unresolved. Trimming stripped 6 bases from V and 0 bases from J, with 6 bases between. Germline values: CDR1 KGHSH, CDR2 LQKENI. This CDR3 comprises 12 residues. The CDR3 DNA sequence: TGTGCCAGCTCGCCTAGCTCCTACGAGCAGTACTTC. Its protein product is CASSPSSYEQYF.

J is TRBJ2-1 and V is TRBV5-1; the match to TRBD2 covers 7 bases. The V and J ends lost 4 bases and 8 bases, in that order; junction bases with no gene match: 12. This CDR3 spans 15 amino acids. The germline V gene encodes CDR1 SGHRS and CDR2 YFSETQ. Written as DNA, the CDR3 is TGCGCCAGCAGCCCAGGACTAGTCAGCCCCGATGAGCAGTTCTTC. This encodes CASSPGLVSPDEQFF.

The chain has TRBV10-2 and TRBJ2-7; D ambiguous. V lost 5 bases to trimming and J lost 0 bases, with 11 bases between them. This CDR3 is 14 amino acids long. Germline V gene sequence: CDR1 WSHSY, CDR2 SAAADI. The CDR3 sequence is CASSTPGSSYEQYF. CDR3 sequence (DNA): TGCGCCAGCAGTACGCCAGGAAGCTCCTACGAGCAGTACTTC.

The J gene is TRBJ2-3, the V gene TRBV4-1, with 8 bases fitting TRBD2. Germline assignment: CDR1 MGHRA and CDR2 YSYEKL. V gave up 1 base and J gave up 3 bases; unmatched junction bases: 12. The CDR3 totals 18 residues. The CDR3: CASSQGPTSGSRTDTQYF. DNA of the CDR3: TGCGCCAGCAGCCAAGGACCGACCAGCGGGAGTAGGACAGATACGCAGTATTTT.

Comment on this clone: An end of the junction differs from the germline gene, which may be a read error. V gene TRBV7-7 combines with J gene TRBJ2-7, with D possibly matching TRBD1 (5 bases). The germline V gene has CDR1 SSHAT and CDR2 FNYEAQ (reference sequence). The CDR3 is made up of 15 amino acids. CDR3 bases: TGTGCTAGCAGCTTAGACCCGGGCAGGGCGTACGAGCAGTACTTC. Translated, it gives CASSLDPGRAYEQYF.

The V and J genes are TRBV6-1 and TRBJ2-7, with a possible D match to TRBD2 (6 bases). This CDR3 contains 13 residues. V was cut by 2 bases and J by 2 bases, with 7 bases left in between. Germline V lookup: CDR1 MNHNS, CDR2 SASEGT. CDR3 region: CASSERRAYEQYF. CDR3 nucleotides: TGTGCCAGCAGTGAAAGGAGGGCCTACGAGCAGTACTTC.

This chain uses TRBV9 with TRBJ1-1, with 8 bases identical to TRBD1. Germline assignment: CDR1 SGDLS and CDR2 YYNGEE. The V and J ends lost 2 bases and 3 bases, in that order; junction bases with no gene match: 12. The CDR3 spans 17 residues. The DNA for the CDR3 is TGTGCCAGCAGCGTCCCCCACTGGACAGGGTTGGACACTGAAGCTTTCTTT. Translation gives CASSVPHWTGLDTEAFF.

The chain carries TRBV19 and TRBJ2-5, with 7 bases aligning to TRBD2. This CDR3 region has 14 residues. CDR1 is LNHDA, CDR2 SQIVND, per germline (reference sequence). V lost 4 bases to trimming and J lost 5 bases; unmatched junction nucleotides: 7. The CDR3 sequence: CASSTVLGGETQYF. CDR3 DNA sequence: TGTGCCAGTAGTACCGTACTCGGGGGGGAGACCCAGTACTTC.

The CDR3 here is CAWSGQGRSTGELFF. The CDR3 DNA is TGTGCCTGGAGTGGACAGGGAAGGAGCACCGGGGAGCTGTTTTTT. This chain connects TRBV30 to TRBJ2-2, with 7 bases lining up with TRBD1. This CDR3 contains 15 residues. After removal of 1 base from V and 4 bases from J, the junction contained 6 bases not matched to a gene. Looked up from germline, CDR1 is GTSNPN and CDR2 is SVGIG (reference sequence).

J is TRBJ1-1 and V is TRBV14; D remains ambiguous. V lost 0 bases and J 5 bases, leaving 7 bases between the germline ends. Germline CDR1 reads SGHDN; CDR2 reads FVKESK. This CDR3 has 13 amino acids. CDR3 nucleotides: TGTGCCAGCAGCCAAGATCGGGGTACTGAAGCTTTCTTT. Amino acids: CASSQDRGTEAFF.

The rearrangement joins TRBV28 to TRBJ1-1; 9 bases line up with TRBD1. Unmatched junction bases numbered 4, after V lost 8 bases and J lost 3 bases. This CDR3 comprises 13 residues. The germline V gene encodes CDR1 MDHEN and CDR2 SYDVKM. This CDR3 is CASGTGRDTEAFF. The CDR3 coding sequence is TGTGCCAGCGGGACAGGGCGAGACACTGAAGCTTTCTTT.

The chain is built from TRBV29-1 and TRBJ1-2; D not certain. Trimming took off 2 bases at V and 4 bases at J, with 8 bases between the two ends. The CDR3 is made up of 12 amino acids. The germline CDR1 and CDR2 sequences are SQVTM and ANQGSEA. The CDR3 reads CSVESGVYGYTF. The CDR3 bases are TGCAGCGTTGAAAGCGGGGTCTATGGCTACACCTTC.

The chain combines TRBV27 with TRBJ1-4; TRBD1 aligns across 8 bases. The CDR3 totals 14 residues. The V gene's germline CDR1 is MNHEY and CDR2 SMNVEV (reference sequence). V dropped 3 bases and J dropped 5; count of bases not matched to a gene: 2. CDR3 DNA sequence: TGTGCCAGCAGTTTGACAGGGGCGAATGAAAAACTGTTTTTT. Its protein product is CASSLTGANEKLFF.

V and J are TRBV5-1 and TRBJ1-1; no definite D call. There are 13 residues in the CDR3. The germline gives CDR1 SGHRS, CDR2 YFSETQ. V lost 4 bases and J 3 bases, leaving 10 bases between the germline ends. The CDR3 spells CASSPGIDTEAFF. Written as DNA, the CDR3 is TGCGCCAGCAGCCCCGGGATTGACACTGAAGCTTTCTTT.

The V and J genes are TRBV6-1 and TRBJ2-7; 10 bases align to TRBD2. J gave up 3 bases and V 2 bases, and 7 bases lay outside the gene matches. The germline gives CDR1 MNHNS, CDR2 SASEGT. This CDR3 has 16 amino acids. The CDR3 is CASSESDPSGSYEQYF. The CDR3, as DNA: TGTGCCAGCAGTGAAAGTGATCCTAGCGGGAGCTACGAGCAGTACTTC.

V is TRBV15 and J is TRBJ1-5; 10 bases are a match to TRBD1. V lost 9 bases, J lost 2 bases, and 7 bases stayed unmatched. Germline V gene data show CDR1 as LNHNV and CDR2 as YYDKDF (reference sequence). The length of the CDR3 is 15 residues. The CDR3 spells CATTRDRGRNQPQHF. The CDR3 DNA reads as TGTGCCACTACCCGGGACAGGGGCCGCAATCAGCCCCAGCATTTT.

This chain links TRBV19 with TRBJ1-2; 9 positions agree with TRBD1. The CDR3 length is 14 residues. Losses at the gene ends were 4 bases for V and 7 bases for J; bases not matched to a gene: 7. CDR1 and CDR2 from the germline V gene are LNHDA and SQIVND (reference sequence). In nucleotides, the CDR3 is TGTGCCAGTAGTAGTTTCACAGGGGGCGCTGGCTACACCTTC. Encoded protein: CASSSFTGGAGYTF.

V gene TRBV2 combines with J gene TRBJ2-1; 11 bases are shared with TRBD2. This CDR3 is built from 17 residues. Unmatched junction bases numbered 7, after V lost 5 bases and J lost 1 base. Germline CDR1 reads SNHLY; CDR2 reads FYNNEI. The CDR3 spells CASSRLAGGQSYNEQFF. In nucleotides, the CDR3 is TGTGCCAGCAGTCGGCTAGCGGGGGGCCAATCCTACAATGAGCAGTTCTTC.

This clone was counted a single time. The chain joins TRBV6-5 to TRBJ2-7; weak D call: TRBD1 (5 bases). The CDR3 contains 15 residues. The germline V and J ends were trimmed by 0 bases and 5 bases, with 14 bases remaining between them. The V gene's germline CDR1 is MNHEY and CDR2 SVGAGI. CDR3 bases: TGTGCCAGCAGTTACTCGGGCAGGGTGGATGACGAGCAGTACTTC. Protein product: CASSYSGRVDDEQYF.

J is TRBJ2-5 and V is TRBV16; no clear D gene. Germline CDR1 KGHSY, CDR2 FQNENV. Trimming removed 0 bases from V and 4 bases from J, with 9 bases in between. The CDR3 length is 14 residues. CDR3 nucleotides: TGTGCCAGCAGCCAATCGGGCAGTAGAGAGACCCAGTACTTC. Encoded protein: CASSQSGSRETQYF.